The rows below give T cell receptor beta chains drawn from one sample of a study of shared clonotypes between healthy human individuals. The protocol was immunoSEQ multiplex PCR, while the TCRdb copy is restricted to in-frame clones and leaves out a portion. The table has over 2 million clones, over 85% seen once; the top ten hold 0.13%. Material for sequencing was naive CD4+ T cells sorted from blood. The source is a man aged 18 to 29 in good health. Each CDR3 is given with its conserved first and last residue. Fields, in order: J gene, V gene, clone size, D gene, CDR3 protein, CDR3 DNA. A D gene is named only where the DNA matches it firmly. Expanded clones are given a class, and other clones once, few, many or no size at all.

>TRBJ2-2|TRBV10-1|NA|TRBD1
CASSKWGTGNTGELFF
TGCGCCAGCAGTAAATGGGGGACAGGGAACACCGGGGAGCTGTTTTTT
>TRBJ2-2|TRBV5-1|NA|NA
CASSGQPNTGELFF
TGCGCCAGCAGCGGACAGCCGAACACCGGGGAGCTGTTTTTT
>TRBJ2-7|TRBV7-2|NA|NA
CASSWDATYEQYF
TGTGCCAGCAGCTGGGACGCAACCTACGAGCAGTACTTC
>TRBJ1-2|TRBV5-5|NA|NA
CASIMSVARHGYTF
TGTGCCAGCATCATGTCCGTGGCTCGTCATGGCTACACCTTC
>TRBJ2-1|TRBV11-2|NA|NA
CASSQAGTRTYNEQFF
TGTGCCAGCAGCCAAGCTGGGACGCGGACCTACAATGAGCAGTTCTTC
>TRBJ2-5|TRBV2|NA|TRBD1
CASSAVDRPLKHF
TGTGCCAGCAGTGCCGTGGACAGGCCCCTGAAGCACTTC
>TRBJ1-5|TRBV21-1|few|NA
CASSTAEAQHF
TGTGCCAGCAGCACAGCCGAAGCCCAGCATTTT
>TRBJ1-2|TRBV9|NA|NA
CASSAIQGRDGYTF
TGTGCCAGCAGCGCAATACAGGGCAGGGACGGCTACACCTTC
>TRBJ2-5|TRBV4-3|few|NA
CASSQGFLETQYF
TGCGCCAGCAGCCAAGGTTTTCTCGAGACCCAGTACTTC
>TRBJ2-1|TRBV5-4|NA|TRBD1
CASRRDRGDYNEQFF
TGTGCCAGCAGACGAGACAGGGGAGACTACAATGAGCAGTTCTTC
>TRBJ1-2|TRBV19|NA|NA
CASSMTLFRQEGYYGYTF
TGTGCCAGTAGTATGACCCTATTTCGCCAAGAGGGGTACTATGGCTACACCTTC
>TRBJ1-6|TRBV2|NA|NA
CASRRRNSDNSPLHF
TGTGCCAGCAGGAGGAGAAATTCAGATAATTCACCCCTCCACTTT
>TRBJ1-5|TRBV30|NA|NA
CAWSVAGNQPQHF
TGTGCCTGGAGTGTAGCGGGAAATCAGCCCCAGCATTTT
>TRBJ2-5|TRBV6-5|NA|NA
CASSSRLYQETQYF
TGTGCCAGCAGTTCCAGACTTTACCAAGAGACCCAGTACTTC
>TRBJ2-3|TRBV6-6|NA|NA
CASSYGRQDSTDTQYF
TGTGCCAGCAGTTACGGTAGACAAGATAGCACAGATACGCAGTATTTT
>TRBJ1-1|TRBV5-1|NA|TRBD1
CASSISGGTEAFF
TGCGCCAGCAGCATATCAGGGGGCACTGAAGCTTTCTTT
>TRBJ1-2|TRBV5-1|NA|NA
CASSLEGRPGLDGYTF
TGCGCCAGCAGCTTGGAGGGCAGGCCGGGACTTGATGGCTACACCTTC
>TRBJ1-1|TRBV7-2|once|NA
CASSLDYGITEAFF
TGTGCCAGCAGCTTAGATTACGGGATCACTGAAGCTTTCTTT
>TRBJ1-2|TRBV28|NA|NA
CASTPGRGWGYTF
TGTGCCAGCACCCCAGGGCGAGGTTGGGGCTACACCTTC
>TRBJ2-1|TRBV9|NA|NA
CASSVGWSSYNEQFF
TGTGCCAGCAGCGTAGGTTGGAGCTCCTACAATGAGCAGTTCTTC
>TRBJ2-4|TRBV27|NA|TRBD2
CASSSFLAGGLNIQYF
TGTGCCAGCAGTTCCTTCCTAGCGGGGGGGTTGAACATTCAGTACTTC
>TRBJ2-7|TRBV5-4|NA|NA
CASSPRNAANYEQYF
TGTGCCAGCAGCCCGCGCAATGCAGCGAACTACGAGCAGTACTTC
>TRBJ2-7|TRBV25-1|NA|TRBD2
CASSGTSGTHLQPYEQYF
TGTGCCAGCAGTGGGACTAGCGGGACACATTTGCAACCCTACGAGCAGTACTTC
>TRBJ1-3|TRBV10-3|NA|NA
CAISESIPGFSGNTIYF
TGTGCCATCAGTGAGTCGATCCCAGGTTTCTCTGGAAACACCATATATTTT
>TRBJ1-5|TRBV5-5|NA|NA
CASSLEEVGASNQPQHF
TGTGCCAGCAGCTTGGAAGAGGTGGGGGCGAGCAATCAGCCCCAGCATTTT
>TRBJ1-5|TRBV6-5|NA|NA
CASSHQGGQPQHF
TGTGCCAGCAGTCATCAGGGCGGTCAGCCCCAGCATTTT
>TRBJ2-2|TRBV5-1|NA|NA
CASSFTGASTGELFF
TGCGCCAGCAGCTTTACAGGCGCCAGCACCGGGGAGCTGTTTTTT
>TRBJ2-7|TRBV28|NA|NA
CASSGTGPFSYEQYF
TGTGCCAGCTCCGGGACGGGACCCTTCTCCTACGAGCAGTACTTC
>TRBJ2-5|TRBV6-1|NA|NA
CASSLDVSRETQYF
TGTGCCAGCTCCCTGGACGTCTCGAGGGAGACCCAGTACTTC
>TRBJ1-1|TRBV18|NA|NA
CASSHRDGRNTEAFF
TGTGCCAGCTCACACCGGGACGGTCGAAACACTGAAGCTTTCTTT
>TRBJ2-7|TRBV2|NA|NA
CASSRYRVGYEQYF
TGTGCCAGCTCTCGATACAGGGTCGGCTACGAGCAGTACTTC
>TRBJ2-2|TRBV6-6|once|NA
CASSYSEGMNTGELFF
TGTGCCAGCAGTTACTCAGAGGGGATGAACACCGGGGAGCTGTTTTTT
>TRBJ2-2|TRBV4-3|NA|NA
CASSQAWGAGELFF
TGCGCCAGCAGCCAAGCATGGGGAGCCGGGGAGCTGTTTTTT
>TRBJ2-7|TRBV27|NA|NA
CASSLSFSVSSYEQYF
TGTGCCAGCAGTTTATCATTTTCCGTTAGCTCCTACGAGCAGTACTTC
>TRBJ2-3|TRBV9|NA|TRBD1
CASNGGQDTDTQYF
TGTGCCAGCAACGGCGGACAGGACACAGATACGCAGTATTTT
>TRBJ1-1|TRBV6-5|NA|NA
CASSSRLLRNTEAFF
TGTGCCAGCAGTTCCCGGCTTTTGAGGAACACTGAAGCTTTCTTT
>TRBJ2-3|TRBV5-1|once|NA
CASSSYTDTQYF
TGCGCCAGCAGCTCCTACACAGATACGCAGTATTTT
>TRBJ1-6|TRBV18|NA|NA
CASSQTGPPRSPLHF
TGTGCCAGCTCGCAAACAGGGCCCCCAAGGTCACCCCTCCACTTT
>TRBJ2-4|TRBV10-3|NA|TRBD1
CAISGTGEGDIQYF
TGTGCCATCAGCGGGACAGGGGAGGGGGACATTCAGTACTTC
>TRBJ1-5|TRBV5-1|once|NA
CASSPGTGASNQPQHF
TGCGCCAGCAGCCCGGGGACGGGTGCTAGCAATCAGCCCCAGCATTTT
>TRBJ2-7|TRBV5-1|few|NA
CASSLQQTYEQYF
TGCGCCAGCAGCTTGCAACAGACCTACGAGCAGTACTTC
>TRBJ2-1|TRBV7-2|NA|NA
CASSRPQGGSYNEQFF
TGTGCCAGCAGCCGCCCCCAGGGGGGATCCTACAATGAGCAGTTCTTC
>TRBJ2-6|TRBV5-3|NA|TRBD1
CARSYGQGKLSGANVLTF
TGTGCCAGAAGCTACGGACAGGGTAAACTCTCTGGGGCCAACGTCCTGACTTTC
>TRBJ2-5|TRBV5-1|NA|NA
CASSLRVLETQYF
TGCGCCAGCAGCTTGAGAGTACTAGAGACCCAGTACTTC
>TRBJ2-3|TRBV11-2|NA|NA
CASSLVLGPDTQYF
TGTGCCAGCAGCTTAGTCCTAGGCCCAGATACGCAGTATTTT
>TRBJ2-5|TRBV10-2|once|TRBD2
CASRRLAGGPETQYF
TGCGCCAGCAGGCGACTAGCGGGGGGGCCAGAGACCCAGTACTTC
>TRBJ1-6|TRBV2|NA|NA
CASTGGGSPLHF
TGTGCCAGCACCGGGGGCGGTTCACCCCTCCACTTT
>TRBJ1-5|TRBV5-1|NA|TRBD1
CASSPGTAHNQPQHF
TGCGCCAGCAGCCCGGGGACAGCACACAATCAGCCCCAGCATTTT
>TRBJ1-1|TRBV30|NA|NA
CAWSPTGYEAFF
TGTGCCTGGAGCCCAACGGGCTACGAGGCTTTCTTT
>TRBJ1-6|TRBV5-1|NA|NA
CASSSESYNSPLHF
TGCGCCAGCAGCTCTGAAAGTTATAATTCACCCCTCCACTTT